Sequencing of this T cell receptor beta chain was carried out in a study of blood T cell repertoires in COVID-19 (dated by TCRdb to the early 2020s). For the wider study: The collaborator samples originated in the United States, Italy and Spain and spanned the acute and convalescent phases of COVID-19. The prospective study material was composed of cDNA or gDNA derived from T cells, B-cell-depleted T cells, or PBMCs. Nearly every sample came with metadata listing a de-identified subject ID, COVID-19 status, age in years and sex. A freely available public database, intended as a resource for researchers studying the immune response to SARS-CoV-2, is where the repertoires were released. Where HLA class I and class II types were available, the types were taken from metadata supplied by the sample provider, not from assay-based typing. The dataset comprised deeply sampled blood TCRbeta repertoires from subjects exposed to, actively infected with, or recovered from COVID-19. Samples were obtained from the ongoing ImmuneRACE study (first 160 participants) and from over a thousand subjects provided by 6 global collaborators.

At one collaborating source in Seattle, patients were enrolled during active infection and were followed longitudinally through the course of disease. Collaborating institutions collected whole blood in K2EDTA tubes following their own protocols. For TCRbeta analysis, collaborators shipped samples as frozen whole blood, isolated PBMCs, or DNA extracted from either of those sample types. On this clone itself: Its antigen is not yet known. Qualities for individual bases were not recorded, and no much larger clone is one base off.

Here is what the overall study found, with its caveats: Clinical and demographic metadata were provided uncurated, with the amount varying by source and participant.

Reading the germline V gene gives CDR1 SGHTA and CDR2 FQGTGA. The CDR3 has 17 amino acids, counting the end cysteine and phenylalanine. Here the CDR3 DNA is all that survives: 51 bases in frame from base 1. At the junction V is shortened by 0 bases and J by 3 bases, with 17 bases in between. TCRbeta CDR3 regions were amplified from genomic DNA using the immunoSEQ Assay, a bias-controlled multiplex PCR. From the authors' description of their analysis: Within the assay, amplification of reference gene primers was used to estimate how many nucleated cells each sample contained. Sequence reads were collapsed and filtered to measure the absolute abundance of every unique TCRbeta CDR3 rearrangement. For each sample, productive Simpson clonality was calculated as the square root of Simpson's diversity index across productive rearrangements. In its TCRdb copy, this immuneACCESS table keeps in-frame sequences only and misses some clones. Where compared with another copy, unresolved V genes explain less than half of these, and the others have no known cause. V, J and clone size derive from that table, while D and trimming were established from the DNA sequence. Present in this sample are 200,000 to 250,000 clones, 75% to 85% of which were seen just once. Together, the top ten hold 4.5% to 5.5% of the sample.

The sample was peripheral blood. The chain is encoded by TRBV7-3 joined to TRBJ1-1, with TRBD1 perhaps the D gene, on 6 matching bases. The sequence derives from a woman aged 65 to 85 with COVID-19, enrolled during active disease. This receptor has the CDR3 CASSLTHPPGVDTEAFF. The DNA sequence is TGTGCCAGCAGCTTAACCCACCCCCCAGGGGTGGACACTGAAGCTTTCTTT.